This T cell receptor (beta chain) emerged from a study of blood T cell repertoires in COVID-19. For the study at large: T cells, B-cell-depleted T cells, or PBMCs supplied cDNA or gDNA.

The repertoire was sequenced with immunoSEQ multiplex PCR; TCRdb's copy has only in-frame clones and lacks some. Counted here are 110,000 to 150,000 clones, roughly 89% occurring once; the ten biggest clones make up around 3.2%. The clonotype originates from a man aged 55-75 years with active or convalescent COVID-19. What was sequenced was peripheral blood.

In nucleotides, the CDR3 is TGTGCCAGTCTACTAGCGGGAGGGCAAGAGACCCAGTACTTC. Protein: CASLLAGGQETQYF. V gene TRBV2 combines with J gene TRBJ2-5; 13 bases agree with TRBD2. V trimming: 9 bases; J trimming: 2 bases; junction bases outside the gene matches: 3. The CDR3 length is 14 residues. Germline lookup yields CDR1 SNHLY and CDR2 FYNNEI.